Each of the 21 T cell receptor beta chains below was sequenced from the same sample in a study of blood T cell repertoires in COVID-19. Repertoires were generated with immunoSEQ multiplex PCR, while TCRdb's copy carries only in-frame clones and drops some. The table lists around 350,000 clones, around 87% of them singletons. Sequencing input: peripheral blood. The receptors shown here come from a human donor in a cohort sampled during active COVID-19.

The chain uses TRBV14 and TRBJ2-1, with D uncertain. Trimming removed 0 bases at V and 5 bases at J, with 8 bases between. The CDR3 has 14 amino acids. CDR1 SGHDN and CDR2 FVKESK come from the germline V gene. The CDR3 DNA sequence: TGTGCCAGCAGCCAAGACTATCCTCACAATGAGCAGTTCTTC. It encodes CASSQDYPHNEQFF.

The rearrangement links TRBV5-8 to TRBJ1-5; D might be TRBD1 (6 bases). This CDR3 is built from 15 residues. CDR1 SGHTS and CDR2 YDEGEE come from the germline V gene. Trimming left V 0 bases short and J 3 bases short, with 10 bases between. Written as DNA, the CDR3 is TGTGCCAGCAGCTTGGGTACAGGGTCCAATCAGCCCCAGCATTTT. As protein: CASSLGTGSNQPQHF.

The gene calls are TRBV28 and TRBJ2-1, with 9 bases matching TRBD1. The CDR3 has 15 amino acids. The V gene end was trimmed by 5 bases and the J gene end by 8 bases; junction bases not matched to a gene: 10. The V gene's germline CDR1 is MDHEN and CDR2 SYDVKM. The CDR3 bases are TGTGCCAGCAGTCTAGAGGGACAGGGTAACCATGAGCAGTTCTTC. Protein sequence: CASSLEGQGNHEQFF.

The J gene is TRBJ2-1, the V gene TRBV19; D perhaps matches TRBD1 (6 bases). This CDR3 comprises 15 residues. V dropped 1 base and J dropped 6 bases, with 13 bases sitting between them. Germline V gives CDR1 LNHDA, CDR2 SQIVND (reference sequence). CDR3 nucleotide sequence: TGTGCCAGTAGTATAGGGCAGGGGTTTGGCAATGAGCAGTTCTTC. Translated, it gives CASSIGQGFGNEQFF.

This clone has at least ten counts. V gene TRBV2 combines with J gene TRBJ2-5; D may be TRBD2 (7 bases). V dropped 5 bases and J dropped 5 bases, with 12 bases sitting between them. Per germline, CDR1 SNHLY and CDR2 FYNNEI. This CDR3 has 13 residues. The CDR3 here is CASSSEGGETQYF. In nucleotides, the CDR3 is TGTGCCAGCAGTTCTGAGGGGGGGGAGACCCAGTACTTC.

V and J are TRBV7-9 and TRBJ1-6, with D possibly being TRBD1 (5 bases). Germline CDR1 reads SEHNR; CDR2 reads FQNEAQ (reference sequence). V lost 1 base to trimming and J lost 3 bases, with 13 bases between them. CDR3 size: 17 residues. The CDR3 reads CASSLGLGADYNSPLHF. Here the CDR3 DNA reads TGTGCCAGCAGCTTAGGCTTAGGGGCAGACTATAATTCACCCCTCCACTTT.

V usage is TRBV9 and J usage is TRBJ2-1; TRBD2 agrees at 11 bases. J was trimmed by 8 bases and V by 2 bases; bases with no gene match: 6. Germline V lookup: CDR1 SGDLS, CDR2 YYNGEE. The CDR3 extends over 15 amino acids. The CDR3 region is CASSVVAGGVYEQFF. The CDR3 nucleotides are TGTGCCAGCAGCGTTGTAGCGGGGGGGGTCTATGAGCAGTTCTTC.

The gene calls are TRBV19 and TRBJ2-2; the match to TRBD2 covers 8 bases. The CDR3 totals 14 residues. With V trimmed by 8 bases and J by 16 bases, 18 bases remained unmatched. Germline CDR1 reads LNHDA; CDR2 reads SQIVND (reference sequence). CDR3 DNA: TGTGCCAGTTCTCCCTTTAGCGGGGTAACTCACCGGTTTTTT. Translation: CASSPFSGVTHRFF.

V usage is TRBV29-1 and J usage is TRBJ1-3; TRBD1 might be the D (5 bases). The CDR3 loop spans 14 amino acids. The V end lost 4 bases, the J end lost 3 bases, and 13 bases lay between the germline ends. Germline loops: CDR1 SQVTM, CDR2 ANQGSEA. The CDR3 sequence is CSVVETASGNTIYF. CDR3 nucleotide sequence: TGCAGCGTTGTAGAGACAGCAAGTGGAAACACCATATATTTT.

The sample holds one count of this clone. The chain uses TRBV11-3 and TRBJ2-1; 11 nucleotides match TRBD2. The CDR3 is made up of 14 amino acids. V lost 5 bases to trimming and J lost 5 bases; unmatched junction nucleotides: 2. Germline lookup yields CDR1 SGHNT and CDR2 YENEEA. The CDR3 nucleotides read TGTGCCAGCAGCGGGGGACTAGCGGACAATGAGCAGTTCTTC. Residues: CASSGGLADNEQFF.

In DNA form, the CDR3 reads TGTGCCAGCAGCTTAGTGGGACTTAGTAATGAGCAGTTCTTC. Amino acids: CASSLVGLSNEQFF. The chain carries TRBV7-9 and TRBJ2-1, with D perhaps matching TRBD2 (6 bases). V lost 1 base, J lost 7 bases, and 11 bases lay in between. The germline V gene encodes CDR1 SEHNR and CDR2 FQNEAQ (reference sequence). The CDR3 has 14 amino acids.

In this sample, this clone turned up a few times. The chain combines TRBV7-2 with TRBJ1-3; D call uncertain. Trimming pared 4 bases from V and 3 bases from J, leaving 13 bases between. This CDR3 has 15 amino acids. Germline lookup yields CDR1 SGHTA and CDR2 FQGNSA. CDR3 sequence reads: CASSSSQLYGNTIYF. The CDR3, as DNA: TGTGCCAGCAGCTCTAGTCAGCTCTATGGAAACACCATATATTTT.

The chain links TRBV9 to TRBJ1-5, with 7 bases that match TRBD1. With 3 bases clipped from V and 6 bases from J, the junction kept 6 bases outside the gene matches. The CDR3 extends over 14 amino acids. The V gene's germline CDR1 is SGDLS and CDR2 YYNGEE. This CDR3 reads CASSGQGLGQPQHF. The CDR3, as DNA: TGTGCCAGCAGCGGACAGGGCTTGGGTCAGCCCCAGCATTTT.

CDR3 in amino acids: CASSPGLAGEFDEQFF. The CDR3 DNA reads as TGCGCCAGCAGCCCGGGACTAGCGGGAGAATTTGATGAGCAGTTCTTC. The V gene is TRBV5-1, the J gene TRBJ2-1; 14 bases align to TRBD2. CDR1 is SGHRS and CDR2 is YFSETQ in the germline V gene. This CDR3 has 16 amino acids. After removal of 4 bases from V and 8 bases from J, the junction contained 8 bases not matched to a gene.

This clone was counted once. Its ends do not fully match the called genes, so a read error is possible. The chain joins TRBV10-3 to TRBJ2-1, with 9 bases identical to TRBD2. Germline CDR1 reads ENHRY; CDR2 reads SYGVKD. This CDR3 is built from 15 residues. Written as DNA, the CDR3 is TGTGCCGTCAGACAGACTAGCGGTTCCTACAATGAGCAGTTCTTC. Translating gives CAVRQTSGSYNEQFF.

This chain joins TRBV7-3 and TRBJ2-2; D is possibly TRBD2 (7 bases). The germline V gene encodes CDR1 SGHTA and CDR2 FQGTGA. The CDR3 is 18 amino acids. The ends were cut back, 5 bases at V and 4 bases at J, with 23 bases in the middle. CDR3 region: CASSPIGLAGAPTGELFF. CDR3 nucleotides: TGTGCCAGCAGCCCCATCGGATTGGCGGGGGCACCCACCGGGGAGCTGTTTTTT.

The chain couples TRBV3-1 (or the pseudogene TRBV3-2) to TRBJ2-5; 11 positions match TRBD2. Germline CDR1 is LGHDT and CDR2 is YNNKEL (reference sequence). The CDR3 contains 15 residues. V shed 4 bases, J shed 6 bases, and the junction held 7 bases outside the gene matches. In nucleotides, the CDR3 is TGTGCCAGCAGCCTATCACTAGCGGGAGAGCAGACCCAGTACTTC. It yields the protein CASSLSLAGEQTQYF.

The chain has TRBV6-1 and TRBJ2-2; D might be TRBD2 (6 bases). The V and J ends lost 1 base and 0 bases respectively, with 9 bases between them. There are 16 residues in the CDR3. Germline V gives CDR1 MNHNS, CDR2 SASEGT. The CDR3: CASSEGRGTNTGELFF. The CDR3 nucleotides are TGTGCCAGCAGTGAAGGGAGGGGAACGAACACCGGGGAGCTGTTTTTT.

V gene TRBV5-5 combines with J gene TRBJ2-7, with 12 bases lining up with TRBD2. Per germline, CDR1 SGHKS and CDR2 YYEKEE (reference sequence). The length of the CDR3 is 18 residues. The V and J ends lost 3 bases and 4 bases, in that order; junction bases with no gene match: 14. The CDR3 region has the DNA TGTGCCAGCAGCTCGGGACTAGCGGGCGGGGCCTCTTTGTACGAGCAGTACTTC. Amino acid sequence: CASSSGLAGGASLYEQYF.

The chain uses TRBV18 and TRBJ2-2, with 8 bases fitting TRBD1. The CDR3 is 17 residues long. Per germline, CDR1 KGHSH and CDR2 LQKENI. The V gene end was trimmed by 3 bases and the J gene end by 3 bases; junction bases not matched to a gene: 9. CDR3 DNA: TGTGCCAGCTCACCCTCCGGGACAGGATCCTACACCGGGGAGCTGTTTTTT. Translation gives CASSPSGTGSYTGELFF.

The CDR3: CASSPTPGRAVEQYF. The CDR3 DNA follows: TGTGCCAGCTCACCAACGCCGGGGAGGGCAGTTGAGCAGTACTTC. The chain uses TRBV18 and TRBJ2-7, with 7 bases that match TRBD2. The CDR3 runs 15 residues. Trimming took 2 bases from V and 7 from J; bases not matched to a gene: 11. Germline V gives CDR1 KGHSH, CDR2 LQKENI.